This T cell receptor beta chain was sequenced during a study of stem cell transplantation in POMP-related autoinflammatory disease. Concerning this clone: The antigen remains undetermined.

The germline gives CDR1 MNHEY, CDR2 SVGAGI. V lost 5 bases to trimming and J lost 2 bases, with 13 bases between them. The CDR3 sequence is 14 residues long. Study-wide points: PRAID patients trended toward lower TRB diversity and higher clonality in all analyzed T-cell subsets.

Method: immunoSEQ multiplex PCR; TCRdb's copy keeps in-frame clones and lacks some. Of 25,000 to 40,000 clones listed, about 91% were seen once; the top ten hold 0.72%. The chain is built from TRBV6-5 and TRBJ2-7; D tentatively reads TRBD1 or TRBD2 (5 bases each). Sequencing was performed on CD4+ T cells from PBMCs, taken before stem cell transplantation. The sequence was obtained from a human donor with POMP-related autoinflammation and immune dysregulation (PRAID). The CDR3 region has the DNA TGTGCCAGCAGTAAGGGGACGCATGCCTACGAGCAGTACTTC. Its translation: CASSKGTHAYEQYF.